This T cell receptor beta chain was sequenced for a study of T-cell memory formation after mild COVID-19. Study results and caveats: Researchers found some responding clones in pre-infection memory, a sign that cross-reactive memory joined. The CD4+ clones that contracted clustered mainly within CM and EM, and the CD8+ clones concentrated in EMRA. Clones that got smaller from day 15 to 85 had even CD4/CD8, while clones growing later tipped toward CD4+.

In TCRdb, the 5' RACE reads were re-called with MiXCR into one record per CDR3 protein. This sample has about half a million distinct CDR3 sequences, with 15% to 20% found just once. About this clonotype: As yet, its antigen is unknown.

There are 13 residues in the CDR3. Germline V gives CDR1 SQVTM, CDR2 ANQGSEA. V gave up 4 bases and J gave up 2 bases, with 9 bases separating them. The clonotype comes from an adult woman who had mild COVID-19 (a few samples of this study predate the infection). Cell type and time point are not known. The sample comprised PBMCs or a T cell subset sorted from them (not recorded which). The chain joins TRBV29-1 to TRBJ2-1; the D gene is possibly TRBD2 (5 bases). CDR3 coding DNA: TGCAGCGTTGGTAAGGGAGCCTACAATGAGCAGTTCTTC. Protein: CSVGKGAYNEQFF.